These T cell receptor beta chains were read from a single sample in a study of T-cell reconstitution after alpha-beta-depleted transplantation in children. TCRdb used MiXCR to reprocess the PCR reads, holding one entry per CDR3 protein. There are about 260,000 distinct CDR3 sequences in the sample; 6.5% to 10% occur only once, and about 6.4% lies in the top ten. Sequencing was performed on PBMCs, mostly from graft donor cells, taken 180 days after TCRalphabeta/CD19-depleted stem cell transplant. The receptors stem from a male patient between 10 and 17 years old who had a stem cell transplant for acute lymphoblastic leukemia, so the T cells may come from the graft donor. CDR3s include the opening cysteine and the closing phenylalanine or tryptophan. D genes are given only for firm matches. Size is omitted from some rows. Given values are once, few, many or a class for expanded clones.

CDR3 protein,clone size,CDR3 length,J gene,V gene,D gene
CAITDRGLGNTGELFF,many,16,TRBJ2-2,TRBV10-3,TRBD1
CSAALRLGGYTF,many,12,TRBJ1-2,TRBV20-1,.
CASSLEGQGGEQYF,many,14,TRBJ2-7,TRBV7-6,.
CASTAGPNIQYF,many,12,TRBJ2-4,TRBV12-3/TRBV12-4,.
CASSYREGGSYEQYF,many,15,TRBJ2-7,TRBV7-9,.
CASSFGDRRSTDTQYF,many,16,TRBJ2-3,TRBV5-1,TRBD1
CASSLDSNSGHTLYF,.,15,TRBJ1-3,TRBV27,.
CASSLRQGVIDEQYF,many,15,TRBJ2-7,TRBV5-6,TRBD1
CASSRLTGSGNTIYF,many,15,TRBJ1-3,TRBV3-1,TRBD1
CASSPPGMGQFF,.,12,TRBJ2-1,TRBV3-1,.
CASSPLGGVTETQYF,many,15,TRBJ2-5,TRBV28,.
CASSTGIRYYGYTF,many,14,TRBJ1-2,TRBV5-1,.
CASSFGPAGGGTEAFF,many,16,TRBJ1-1,TRBV5-1,TRBD1
CASSVTSGRDTQYF,many,14,TRBJ2-3,TRBV5-1,TRBD2
CASSPGGANTQYF,many,13,TRBJ2-3,TRBV27,.
CASSSGGDRGNIQYF,many,15,TRBJ2-4,TRBV5-1,TRBD1
CSAFGEGQFF,many,10,TRBJ2-1,TRBV29-1,.
CASTYGAGFSYEQYF,few,15,TRBJ2-7,TRBV6-2/TRBV6-3,.
CASSPTFGNQPQHF,many,14,TRBJ1-5,TRBV6-1,.
CASTLAGGTGELFF,many,14,TRBJ2-2,TRBV5-1,TRBD2
CASTDPRNLYEQYF,few,14,TRBJ2-7,TRBV2,.
CASSTRTGPRFF,many,12,TRBJ2-4,TRBV11-2,.
CASSLEEGYYGYTF,many,14,TRBJ1-2,TRBV7-2,.
CASSVGGTSGVQETQYF,.,17,TRBJ2-5,TRBV9,TRBD2
CASSFEMFGNTIYF,many,14,TRBJ1-3,TRBV7-2,.